These 5 T cell receptor beta chains originate from one sample sequenced in a study of T cell changes during pregnancy in multiple sclerosis. Only in-frame clones appear in the TCRdb table, and some are missing; sequencing was by immunoSEQ multiplex PCR. The sample holds 30,000 to 40,000 clones; more than 70% are singletons and the top ten take around 7%. Sequences were derived from CD8+ T cells from peripheral blood mononuclear cells, sampled in the third trimester of pregnancy. The origin of the receptors is a female donor with multiple sclerosis, enrolled in a pregnancy study.

This clone appeared a single time. The rearrangement links TRBV7-9 to TRBJ1-1; D perhaps matches TRBD1 (5 bases). The CDR3 has 13 amino acids. V shed 6 bases and J shed 6 bases, with 14 bases lying between them. The germline V gene encodes CDR1 SEHNR and CDR2 FQNEAQ (reference sequence). CDR3 loop: CASSPQGRAEAFF. The CDR3 DNA follows: TGTGCCAGCAGTCCCCAGGGCAGGGCTGAAGCTTTCTTT.

For this clone: One junction end disagrees with the germline gene, perhaps due to a read error. This chain links TRBV6-5 with TRBJ1-2, with 7 bases fitting TRBD1. CDR1 and CDR2 from the germline V gene are MNHEY and SVGAGI. This CDR3 is 14 amino acids long. The CDR3 DNA is TGTGCCGGCAGTGATCCGGACAGGAACTATGGCTACACCTTC. It encodes CAGSDPDRNYGYTF.

CDR3 region: CASSIPGGSTEAFF. The CDR3 region has the DNA TGTGCCAGTAGTATTCCCGGTGGGAGCACTGAAGCTTTCTTT. This chain joins TRBV19 and TRBJ1-1; D gene ambiguous. This CDR3 comprises 14 residues. Trimming cost V 3 bases and J 4 bases, with 12 bases left between them. Germline CDR1 reads LNHDA; CDR2 reads SQIVND (reference sequence). The full variable domain, rest sourced from reference TRBV19 and TRBJ1-1, is DGGITQSPKYLFRKEGQNVTLSCEQNLNHDAMYWYRQDPGQGLRLIYYSQIVNDFQKGDIAEGYSVSREKKESFPLTVTSAQKNPTAFYLCASSIPGGSTEAFFGQGTRLTVV.

V and J are TRBV6-1 and TRBJ2-3, with 12 nucleotides matching TRBD2. CDR3 length equals 15 residues. Germline loops: CDR1 MNHNS, CDR2 SASEGT. V lost 8 bases, J lost 4 bases, and 7 bases stayed unmatched. CDR3 sequence reads: CASSGLAGTADTQYF. CDR3 DNA: TGTGCCAGCTCCGGACTAGCGGGGACGGCAGATACGCAGTATTTT.

J is TRBJ2-7 and V is TRBV6-5, with 8 bases aligning to TRBD2. J gave up 3 bases and V 2 bases, and 6 bases lay outside the gene matches. The CDR3 consists of 15 residues. Germline CDR1 and CDR2: MNHEY and SVGAGI. CDR3 region: CASSYGPGGYYEQYF. In nucleotides, the CDR3 is TGTGCCAGCAGTTACGGTCCGGGGGGGTACTACGAGCAGTACTTC.